What follows are 17 T cell receptor beta chains derived from one specimen sequenced in a study of control samples from healthy donors and cancer patients. The table came from immunoSEQ multiplex PCR; TCRdb's copy has only in-frame clones and leaves some out. The table records about 160,000 clones, 70% to 90% of them present only once. Sequenced input: blood. The receptors originated from a man aged 25-45 years in good health.

The rearrangement uses TRBV27 and TRBJ1-2; D unresolved. Germline V gives CDR1 MNHEY, CDR2 SMNVEV (reference sequence). The CDR3 has 14 amino acids. V lost 1 base, J lost 6 bases, and 12 bases lay in between. CDR3 DNA sequence: TGTGCCAGCAGTTTATATCAAGGATTTCATGGCTACACCTTC. It codes for CASSLYQGFHGYTF.

The V and J genes are TRBV3-1 (or the pseudogene TRBV3-2) and TRBJ2-7; D is possibly TRBD2 (6 bases). There are 15 residues in the CDR3. The V gene lost 0 bases and the J gene lost 7 bases, with 16 bases spanning the gap. CDR1 and CDR2 from the germline V gene are LGHDT and YNNKEL (reference sequence). For the CDR3, the DNA is TGTGCCAGCAGCCAAGACCTGGCGGAGGGGCGAGAGCAGTACTTC. Protein product: CASSQDLAEGREQYF.

J is TRBJ1-1 and V is TRBV2; D is uncertain. Germline loops: CDR1 SNHLY, CDR2 FYNNEI. The CDR3 contains 12 residues. Trimming took 8 bases from V and 1 from J, leaving 8 bases between them. Here the CDR3 reads CASVKGNTEAFF. CDR3 bases: TGTGCCAGCGTGAAGGGGAACACTGAAGCTTTCTTT. Full variable domain (rest looked up from reference TRBV2 and TRBJ1-1): EPEVTQTPSHQVTQMGQEVILRCVPISNHLYFYWYRQILGQKVEFLVSFYNNEISEKSEIFDDQFSVERPDGSNFTLKIRSTKLEDSAMYFCASVKGNTEAFFGQGTRLTVV.

This chain links TRBV2 with TRBJ1-1; D unclear. With 6 bases removed from V and 4 bases from J, the gap between germline ends came to 15 bases. The CDR3 runs to 14 residues. The germline CDR1 and CDR2 sequences are SNHLY and FYNNEI. CDR3 in DNA: TGTGCCAGCAGACACGGAGTGGAGGCCACTGAAGCTTTCTTT. This encodes CASRHGVEATEAFF.

The chain joins TRBV19 to TRBJ2-7; 7 bases match TRBD1. Germline CDR1 LNHDA, CDR2 SQIVND (reference sequence). V shed 5 bases, J shed 6 bases, and the junction held 10 bases outside the gene matches. The CDR3 has 14 amino acids. DNA of the CDR3: TGTGCCAGTAGTCCTAGACAGGGAAAGGGCGAGCAGTACTTC. It is translated as CASSPRQGKGEQYF.

The count of this clone is one. The chain employs TRBV7-3 and TRBJ2-7, with D possibly TRBD2 on 6 matching bases. Germline CDR1 reads SGHTA; CDR2 reads FQGTGA. The CDR3 spans 15 residues. V shed 1 base and J shed 0 bases, with 10 bases lying between them. CDR3 amino acids: CASSLNSGPSYEQYF. CDR3 bases: TGTGCCAGCAGCTTAAATAGCGGTCCCTCCTACGAGCAGTACTTC.

The chain employs TRBV28 and TRBJ1-2, with 7 bases aligning to TRBD1. The V gene end was trimmed by 1 base and the J gene end by 8 bases; junction bases not matched to a gene: 7. From germline, CDR1 is MDHEN and CDR2 SYDVKM. The CDR3 runs to 14 residues. As DNA, the CDR3 is TGTGCCAGCAGTTTATTTAGGCAGGGGGAGGGCTACACCTTC. Amino acids: CASSLFRQGEGYTF.

The gene calls are TRBV3-1 (or the pseudogene TRBV3-2) and TRBJ2-6; D remains unclear. V was pared by 2 bases and J by 3 bases, with 8 bases between. The CDR3 has 15 residues. Germline V CDR1 and CDR2: LGHDT, YNNKEL (reference sequence). The CDR3 loop is CASSQRRHGANVLTF. DNA of the CDR3: TGTGCCAGCAGCCAAAGACGTCATGGGGCCAACGTCCTGACTTTC.

The chain links TRBV28 to TRBJ1-5; possible D gene TRBD1, 5 bases. The V end lost 4 bases, the J end lost 10 bases, and 11 bases lay between the germline ends. Germline CDR1 is MDHEN and CDR2 is SYDVKM. This CDR3 spans 12 amino acids. CDR3 sequence reads: CASSSSRGPQHF. The CDR3 bases are TGTGCCAGCAGTTCGTCAAGGGGACCCCAGCATTTT.

The chain links TRBV11-2 to TRBJ2-5; D gene uncertain. Germline V gene lookup returns CDR1 SGHAT and CDR2 FQNNGV. CDR3 length: 14 residues. Trimming took off 1 base at V and 2 bases at J, with 8 bases between the two ends. CDR3 bases: TGTGCCAGCAGCTTAGGGTGGCATCAAGAGACCCAGTACTTC. It is translated as CASSLGWHQETQYF.

The chain is built from TRBV19 and TRBJ2-1, with 10 nucleotides matching TRBD2. J gave up 3 bases and V 6 bases, and 5 bases lay outside the gene matches. The CDR3 runs to 15 residues. Germline CDR1 is LNHDA and CDR2 is SQIVND (reference sequence). This CDR3 is CASRPQREGYNEQFF. The CDR3 region has the DNA TGTGCCAGTAGACCTCAGCGGGAGGGCTACAATGAGCAGTTCTTC.

The V and J genes are TRBV18 and TRBJ2-1; 11 bases agree with TRBD2. The CDR3 consists of 16 residues. J gave up 7 bases and V 1 base, and 6 bases lay outside the gene matches. Per germline, CDR1 KGHSH and CDR2 LQKENI. CDR3 nucleotide sequence: TGTGCCAGCTCACCACTCGCACTAGCGGGAGTTAATGAGCAGTTCTTC. It codes for CASSPLALAGVNEQFF.

The CDR3 DNA is TGTGCCAGCAGTTCGGCCAGCGTAGGAGACAATGAGCAGTTCTTC. This encodes CASSSASVGDNEQFF. The gene calls are TRBV28 and TRBJ2-1; D is unresolved. The CDR3 spans 15 residues. Trimming took 4 bases from V and 5 from J, leaving 15 bases between them. The germline V gene encodes CDR1 MDHEN and CDR2 SYDVKM.

The chain recombines TRBV5-1 with TRBJ2-7; D remains unclear. Between the trimmed V and J ends, which lost 0 bases and 1 base, there was a span of 11 bases. In germline, CDR1 is SGHRS, CDR2 YFSETQ. This CDR3 is built from 15 residues. Written as DNA, the CDR3 is TGCGCCAGCAGCTTGGTGTTTTTCGGGTCCTACGAGCAGTACTTC. This gives the protein CASSLVFFGSYEQYF.

The chain carries TRBV3-1 (or the pseudogene TRBV3-2) and TRBJ2-3; D is perhaps TRBD1 or TRBD2 (5 bases each). V lost 4 bases to trimming and J lost 3 bases, with 8 bases between them. Germline CDR1 is LGHDT and CDR2 is YNNKEL (reference sequence). This CDR3 contains 13 residues. The CDR3 is CASSRGLTDTQYF. CDR3 in DNA: TGTGCCAGCAGCCGGGGGTTGACAGATACGCAGTATTTT.

The V and J genes are TRBV5-1 and TRBJ1-4; TRBD1 matches 8 bases. The J segment lost 0 bases and the V segment lost 4 bases, leaving 5 bases of the junction unmatched. The CDR3 has 16 amino acids. Germline V gene sequence: CDR1 SGHRS, CDR2 YFSETQ. The CDR3 coding sequence is TGCGCCAGCAGCCCCCGGACAGGGACAACTAATGAAAAACTGTTTTTT. Translation gives CASSPRTGTTNEKLFF.

The rearrangement uses TRBV7-3 and TRBJ1-3, with TRBD1 matching over 9 bases. The ends lost 2 bases at V and 4 bases at J; junction bases unmatched: 0. The CDR3 runs 14 residues. Germline CDR1 SGHTA, CDR2 FQGTGA. The CDR3 nucleotides read TGTGCCAGCAGCTTAGGACAGGGGGGAAACACCATATATTTT. It encodes CASSLGQGGNTIYF.